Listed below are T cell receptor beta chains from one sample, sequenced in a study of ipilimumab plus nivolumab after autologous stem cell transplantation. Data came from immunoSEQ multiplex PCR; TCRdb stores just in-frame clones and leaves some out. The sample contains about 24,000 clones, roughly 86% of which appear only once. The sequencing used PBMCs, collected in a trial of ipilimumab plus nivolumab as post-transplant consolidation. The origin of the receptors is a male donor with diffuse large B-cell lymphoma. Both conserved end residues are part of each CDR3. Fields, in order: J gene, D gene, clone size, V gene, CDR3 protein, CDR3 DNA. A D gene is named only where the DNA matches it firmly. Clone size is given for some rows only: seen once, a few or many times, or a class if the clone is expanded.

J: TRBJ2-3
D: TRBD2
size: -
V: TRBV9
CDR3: CASSARGGPGTDTQYF
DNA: TGTGCCAGCAGCGCGCGGGGGGGCCCTGGCACAGATACGCAGTATTTT

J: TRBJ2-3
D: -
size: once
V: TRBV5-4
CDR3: CASSLAVGSTDTQYF
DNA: TGTGCCAGCAGCTTGGCCGTGGGGAGCACAGATACGCAGTATTTT

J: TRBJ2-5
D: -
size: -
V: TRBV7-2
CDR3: CASSYQGGPETQYF
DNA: TGTGCCAGCAGCTACCAGGGGGGGCCGGAGACCCAGTACTTC

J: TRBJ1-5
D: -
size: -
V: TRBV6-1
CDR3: CASMDPSWGNQPQHF
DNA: TGTGCCAGCATGGATCCAAGTTGGGGCAATCAGCCCCAGCATTTT

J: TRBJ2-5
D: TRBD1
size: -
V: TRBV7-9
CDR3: CASSAATGYQETQYF
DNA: TGTGCCAGCAGCGCCGCGACAGGGTACCAAGAGACCCAGTACTTC

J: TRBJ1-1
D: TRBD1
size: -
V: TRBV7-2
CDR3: CASSYRAQGAAEAFF
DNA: TGTGCCAGCAGCTATAGGGCCCAGGGGGCGGCTGAAGCTTTCTTT

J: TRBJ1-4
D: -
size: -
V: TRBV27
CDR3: CASSFLGAGREKLFF
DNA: TGTGCCAGCAGTTTTTTGGGGGCTGGTCGGGAAAAACTGTTTTTT

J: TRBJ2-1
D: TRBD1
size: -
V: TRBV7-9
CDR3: CASGGQGFNEQFF
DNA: TGTGCCAGCGGTGGACAGGGCTTTAATGAGCAGTTCTTC

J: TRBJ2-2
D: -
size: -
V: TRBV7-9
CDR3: CASSPGVTGELFF
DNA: TGTGCCAGCAGCCCAGGCGTCACCGGGGAGCTGTTTTTT

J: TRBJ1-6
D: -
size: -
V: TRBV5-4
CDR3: CASSYQGMSGSPLHF
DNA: TGTGCCAGCAGCTACCAGGGGATGAGTGGTTCACCCCTCCACTTT

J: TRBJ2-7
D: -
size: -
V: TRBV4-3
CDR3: CASSPDAVGNEQYF
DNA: TGCGCCAGCAGCCCCGATGCGGTGGGGAACGAGCAGTACTTC

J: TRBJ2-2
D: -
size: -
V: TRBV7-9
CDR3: CASSLDSGTGELFF
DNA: TGTGCCAGCAGCTTAGACAGTGGCACCGGGGAGCTGTTTTTT

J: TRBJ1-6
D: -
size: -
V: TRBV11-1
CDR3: CASSSGSPSSPLHF
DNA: TGTGCCAGCAGCTCTGGGTCCCCCAGTTCACCCCTCCACTTT

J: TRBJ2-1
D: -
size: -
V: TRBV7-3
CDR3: CASSPGTPEQFF
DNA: TGTGCCAGCAGCCCCGGGACTCCAGAGCAGTTCTTC

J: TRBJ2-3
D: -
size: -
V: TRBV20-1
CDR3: CSGTAGDTQYF
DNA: TGCAGCGGGACTGCGGGCGATACGCAGTATTTT

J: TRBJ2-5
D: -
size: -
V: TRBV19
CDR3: CASSSDRQETQYF
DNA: TGTGCCAGTAGTTCCGACAGGCAAGAGACCCAGTACTTC

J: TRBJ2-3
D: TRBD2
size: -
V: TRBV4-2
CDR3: CASSQLLAGRGDTQYF
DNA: TGTGCCAGCAGCCAACTCCTAGCGGGGCGGGGAGATACGCAGTATTTT

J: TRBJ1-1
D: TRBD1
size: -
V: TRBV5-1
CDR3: CASSLDRTGGPDTEAFF
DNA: TGCGCCAGCAGCTTGGACCGGACAGGGGGACCGGACACTGAAGCTTTCTTT

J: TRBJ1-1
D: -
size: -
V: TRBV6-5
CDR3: CASSYSQGNTEAFF
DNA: TGTGCCAGCAGTTACTCACAGGGGAACACTGAAGCTTTCTTT

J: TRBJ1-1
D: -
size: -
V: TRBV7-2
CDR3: CASSLARGMNTEAFF
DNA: TGTGCCAGCAGCTTAGCGCGGGGAATGAACACTGAAGCTTTCTTT

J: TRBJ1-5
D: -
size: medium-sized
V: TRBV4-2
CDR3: CASSPRGEGQPQHF
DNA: TGTGCCAGCAGCCCCAGGGGCGAAGGTCAGCCCCAGCATTTT

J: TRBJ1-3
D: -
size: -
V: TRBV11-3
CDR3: CASRGGLSSGNTIYF
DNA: TGTGCCAGCAGAGGGGGGCTGAGCTCTGGAAACACCATATATTTT

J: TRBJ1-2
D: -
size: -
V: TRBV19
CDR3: CASSKINYGYTF
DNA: TGTGCCAGTAGTAAAATAAACTATGGCTACACCTTC

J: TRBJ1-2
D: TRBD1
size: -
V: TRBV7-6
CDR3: CASSPQGAPNYGHTF
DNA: TGTGCCAGCAGCCCACAGGGGGCTCCCAACTATGGCCACACCTTC

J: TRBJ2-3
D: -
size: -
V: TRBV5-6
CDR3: CASSLDPQADTQYF
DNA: TGTGCCAGCAGCTTGGACCCGCAGGCAGATACGCAGTATTTT

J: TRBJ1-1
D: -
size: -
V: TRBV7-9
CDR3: CASIRSGAITEAFF
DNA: TGTGCCAGCATCCGGTCGGGGGCAATAACTGAAGCTTTCTTT

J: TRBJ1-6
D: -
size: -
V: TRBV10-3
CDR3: CAISAQVRNSPLHF
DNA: TGTGCCATCAGTGCCCAGGTACGGAATTCACCCCTCCACTTT

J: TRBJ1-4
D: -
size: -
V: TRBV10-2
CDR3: CASKPDENEKLFF
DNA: TGCGCCAGCAAACCGGACGAAAATGAAAAACTGTTTTTT

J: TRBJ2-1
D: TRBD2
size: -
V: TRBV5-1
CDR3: CASSYGMGGTSNEQFF
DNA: TGCGCCAGCAGCTACGGGATGGGGGGGACCTCCAATGAGCAGTTCTTC

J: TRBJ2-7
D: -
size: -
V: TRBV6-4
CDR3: CASSPNGGYEQYF
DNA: TGTGCCAGCAGCCCCAATGGGGGCTACGAGCAGTACTTC

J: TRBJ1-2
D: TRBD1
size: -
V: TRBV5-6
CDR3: CASSPGQVNYGYTF
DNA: TGTGCCAGCAGCCCGGGACAGGTTAACTATGGCTACACCTTC

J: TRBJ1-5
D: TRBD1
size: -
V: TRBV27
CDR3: CASSPYSQGYSNQPQHF
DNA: TGTGCCAGCAGTCCTTATTCACAGGGGTATAGCAATCAGCCCCAGCATTTT

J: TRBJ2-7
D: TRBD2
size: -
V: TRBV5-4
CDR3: CASSGGRGVSYEQYF
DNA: TGTGCCAGCAGCGGGGGACGGGGGGTTTCCTACGAGCAGTACTTC

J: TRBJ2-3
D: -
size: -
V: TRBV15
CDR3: CATSRKRAGASARGYTDTQYF
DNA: TGTGCCACCAGCAGAAAAAGGGCCGGGGCATCAGCGAGGGGGTACACAGATACGCAGTATTTT

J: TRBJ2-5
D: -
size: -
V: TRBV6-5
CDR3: CASRSQGGGETQYF
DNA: TGTGCCAGCAGATCACAGGGGGGGGGAGAGACCCAGTACTTC

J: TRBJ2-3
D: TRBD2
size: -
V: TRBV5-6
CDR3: CASSLGPPGLAANTQYF
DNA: TGTGCCAGCAGCTTAGGGCCACCGGGACTAGCGGCGAATACGCAGTATTTT

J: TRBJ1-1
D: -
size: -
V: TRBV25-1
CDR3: CASSDGGTEAFF
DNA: TGTGCCAGCAGTGACGGCGGAACTGAAGCTTTCTTT

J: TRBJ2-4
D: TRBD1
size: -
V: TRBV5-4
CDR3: CASSLWDRGTTQAKNIQYF
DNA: TGTGCCAGCAGCTTGTGGGACAGGGGCACAACCCAAGCCAAAAACATTCAGTACTTC

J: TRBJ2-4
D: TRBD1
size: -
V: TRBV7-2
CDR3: CASSWDDRVKNIQYF
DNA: TGTGCCAGCAGCTGGGATGACAGGGTCAAAAACATTCAGTACTTC

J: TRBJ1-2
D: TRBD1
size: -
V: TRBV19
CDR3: CASRQQGSYGYTF
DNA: TGTGCCAGTAGGCAACAGGGGTCCTATGGCTACACCTTC

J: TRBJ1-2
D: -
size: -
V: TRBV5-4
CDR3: CASNRRGASRYGYTF
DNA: TGTGCCAGCAACCGGCGGGGGGCTAGTCGTTATGGCTACACCTTC